The 15 T cell receptor beta chains below come from one sample, sequenced in a study of blood T cell repertoires in COVID-19. TCRdb's table, derived via immunoSEQ multiplex PCR, lists solely in-frame clones and lacks some. The profile shows 300,000 to 350,000 clones, around 90% of them singletons. Sequenced sample: peripheral blood. The receptors stem from a woman aged 40 to 50 with COVID-19, enrolled during active disease.

The V call is TRBV28, the J call TRBJ2-7, with TRBD1 matching over 9 bases. The CDR3 has 15 residues. Unmatched junction bases numbered 5, after V lost 5 bases and J lost 0 bases. Germline V gene sequence: CDR1 MDHEN, CDR2 SYDVKM. This chain's CDR3 is CASSPPGQGSYEQYF. CDR3 in DNA: TGTGCCAGCAGTCCGCCGGGACAGGGCTCCTACGAGCAGTACTTC. Drawing the rest from reference TRBV28 and TRBJ2-7, the complete variable domain is DVKVTQSSRYLVKRTGEKVFLECVQDMDHENMFWYRQDPGLGLRLIYFSYDVKMKEKGDIPEGYSVSREKKERFSLILESASTNQTSMYLCASSPPGQGSYEQYFGPGTRLTVT.

The J gene is TRBJ2-1, the V gene TRBV29-1; 12 positions agree with TRBD1. CDR1 and CDR2 (germline): SQVTM, ANQGSEA. The CDR3 covers 14 residues. The V and J ends lost 7 bases and 13 bases, in that order; junction bases with no gene match: 14. The CDR3 DNA reads as TGCAGCGCCCTTCGGGGACAGGGGGCTCTTGGCCAGTTCTTC. Translation: CSALRGQGALGQFF.

This chain's CDR3 is CASSKRLAGYQFF. The CDR3 DNA sequence: TGTGCCAGTAGCAAACGACTAGCGGGATATCAGTTCTTC. The chain carries TRBV19 and TRBJ2-1, with 11 bases aligning to TRBD2. This CDR3 is 13 amino acids long. Germline trimming cut 6 bases from V and 13 bases from J; bases unmatched to any gene: 8. Germline assignment: CDR1 LNHDA and CDR2 SQIVND (reference sequence).

V gene TRBV4-3 combines with J gene TRBJ2-6, with D maybe TRBD2 (5 bases). Trimming left V 1 base short and J 0 bases short, with 13 bases between. The germline gives CDR1 LGHNA, CDR2 YSLEER. This CDR3 comprises 18 residues. CDR3 sequence (DNA): TGCGCCAGCAGCCAAGGCGGGCACGGCAACTCTGGGGCCAACGTCCTGACTTTC. Amino acids: CASSQGGHGNSGANVLTF.

The rearrangement links TRBV7-3 to TRBJ1-1; D is perhaps TRBD1 (6 bases). Germline lookup yields CDR1 SGHTA and CDR2 FQGTGA. This CDR3 has 15 residues. Trimming stripped 5 bases from V and 4 bases from J, with 17 bases between. CDR3 region: CASSPLGAVSTEAFF. CDR3 in DNA: TGTGCCAGCAGCCCCTTGGGGGCGGTCTCCACTGAAGCTTTCTTT.

This chain uses TRBV12-3 or TRBV12-4 with TRBJ1-5; tentatively, D is TRBD1 (5 bases). With 3 bases removed from V and 4 bases from J, the gap between germline ends came to 7 bases. This CDR3 spans 13 amino acids. The chain's CDR3 is CASSLAGNQPQHF. Written as DNA, the CDR3 is TGTGCCAGCAGTTTGGCAGGGAATCAGCCCCAGCATTTT.

J is TRBJ2-7 and V is TRBV5-6; 7 bases align to TRBD1. The V segment lost 4 bases and the J segment 2 bases; nucleotides outside the gene matches: 3. The germline V gene encodes CDR1 SGHDT and CDR2 YYEEEE. This CDR3 has 13 residues. The CDR3 DNA follows: TGTGCCAGCAGCCGACAGGGACCCTACGAGCAGTACTTC. Translated, it gives CASSRQGPYEQYF.

CDR3 residues: CASSRRTSGTNEQFF. CDR3 bases: TGTGCCAGCAGTCGTAGGACTAGCGGGACCAATGAGCAGTTCTTC. V usage is TRBV28 and J usage is TRBJ2-1; 12 nucleotides line up with TRBD2. The V gene end was trimmed by 5 bases and the J gene end by 6 bases; junction bases not matched to a gene: 5. Germline loops: CDR1 MDHEN, CDR2 SYDVKM. The CDR3 length is 15 residues.

In its sample, this clone was seen once. The chain has TRBV12-3 or TRBV12-4 and TRBJ1-2; D uncertain. CDR3 length: 13 residues. V was clipped by 6 bases and J by 6 bases, with 14 bases between them. The CDR3 DNA is TGTGCCAGCAGCCGGGTGGATACGGATGGCTACACCTTC. As protein: CASSRVDTDGYTF.

The V and J genes are TRBV20-1 and TRBJ2-7, with 7 positions matching TRBD1. The junction had 5 bases not matched to a gene; V was cut back by 6 bases and J by 6 bases. Germline CDR1 DFQATT, CDR2 SNEGSKA (reference sequence). There are 11 residues in the CDR3. The CDR3 sequence is CSAMTGIEQYF. CDR3 in DNA: TGCAGTGCCATGACAGGGATCGAGCAGTACTTC.

The rearrangement joins TRBV11-3 to TRBJ2-4; possible D gene TRBD1, 6 bases. CDR1 is SGHNT, CDR2 YENEEA, per germline. There are 14 residues in the CDR3. Trimming cost V 5 bases and J 4 bases, with 12 bases left between them. The CDR3 nucleotides are TGTGCCAGCAGCGCGACAGGTGGAAAAAACATTCAGTACTTC. Translating gives CASSATGGKNIQYF.

This chain uses TRBV3-1 (or the pseudogene TRBV3-2) with TRBJ1-2, with TRBD1 matching 10 bases. CDR3 length equals 15 residues. Germline V lookup: CDR1 LGHDT, CDR2 YNNKEL (reference sequence). V dropped 1 base and J dropped 4; count of bases not matched to a gene: 3. The CDR3 DNA reads TGTGCCAGCAGCCAAGGGACAGGGGGAAGCTATGGCTACACCTTC. Translating gives CASSQGTGGSYGYTF.

V gene TRBV18 combines with J gene TRBJ1-1; a possible D gene is TRBD1 (6 bases). The V gene lost 3 bases and the J gene lost 3 bases, with 14 bases spanning the gap. Germline V lookup: CDR1 KGHSH, CDR2 LQKENI. This CDR3 region has 15 residues. CDR3: CASSPRQAGDTEAFF. As DNA, the CDR3 is TGTGCCAGCTCACCTCGACAGGCCGGGGACACTGAAGCTTTCTTT.

This chain uses TRBV9 with TRBJ2-3, with 10 positions matching TRBD2. This CDR3 has 15 residues. Germline CDR1 is SGDLS and CDR2 is YYNGEE. Trimming removed 2 bases from V and 4 bases from J; junction bases left unmatched: 4. The CDR3, as DNA: TGTGCCAGCAGCGTGACTAGCGGGCAATCAGATACGCAGTATTTT. Amino acids: CASSVTSGQSDTQYF.

V gene TRBV20-1 combines with J gene TRBJ2-3; D not resolved. Trimming pared 2 bases from V and 3 bases from J, leaving 3 bases between. The germline V gene encodes CDR1 DFQATT and CDR2 SNEGSKA (reference sequence). The length of the CDR3 is 11 residues. CDR3 bases: TGCAGTGCTAGACATACAGATACGCAGTATTTT. Translating it yields CSARHTDTQYF.